This TCR beta chain was sequenced in a study of beta chain features in type 1 diabetes. On the study more broadly: Patients looked much like healthy donors when it came to age, gender and cell yields.

Study findings and constraints: Significant though moderate, a shortening of TCRB CDR3s appeared in all four CD4+ subsets of Type 1 diabetes patients.

The whole isolated RNA underwent reverse transcription, so sequencing captured expressed TCRB transcripts. This table comes from immunoSEQ multiplex PCR, and its TCRdb copy is limited to in-frame clones, with some not included. The table has more than 250,000 clones, roughly 24% seen once; the top ten hold about 0.012%. This CDR3 spans 15 amino acids. With 2 bases clipped from V and 6 bases from J, the junction kept 5 bases outside the gene matches. Germline CDR1 reads LNHDA; CDR2 reads SQIVND (reference sequence). Concerning this clone itself: The antigen is not known.

All sorted populations exceeded 95% purity. This chain joins TRBV19 and TRBJ2-5; 11 bases map to TRBD2. This TCR came from a woman aged 25 to 39 with type 1 diabetes. The material sequenced was naive CD4+ T cells from blood. CDR3: CASSIFTSGSQTQYF. CDR3 DNA sequence: TGTGCCAGTAGTATATTTACTAGCGGGAGTCAGACCCAGTACTTC.